Listed below are T cell receptor beta chains from one sample, sequenced in a study of cytomegalovirus exposure and HLA in healthy donors. The method was immunoSEQ multiplex PCR; TCRdb's version includes in-frame clones alone and lacks a portion of them. The data contain 90,000 to 95,000 clones, 78% of them singletons. Sequencing was done on a sample of PBMCs. Receptors were obtained from a male donor in good health and CMV-seropositive. Both conserved end residues are part of each CDR3. The order of the fields is D gene, CDR3 length, J gene, V gene, CDR3 protein. A D gene is named only where the DNA matches it firmly.

D: TRBD2; length: 17; J: TRBJ2-7; V: TRBV27; CDR3: CASSLLNLAGSSYEQYF
D: TRBD2; length: 15; J: TRBJ2-3; V: TRBV4-2; CDR3: CASSQDELAGGLQYF
D: NA; length: 17; J: TRBJ2-3; V: TRBV5-4; CDR3: CASSLWMRTLTTDTQYF
D: TRBD1; length: 14; J: TRBJ2-5; V: TRBV5-4; CDR3: CASSSRDRHETQYF
D: TRBD2; length: 15; J: TRBJ2-1; V: TRBV2; CDR3: CASSASRGGRNEQFF
D: TRBD1; length: 15; J: TRBJ2-7; V: TRBV18; CDR3: CASSPQTGARDEQYF
D: NA; length: 14; J: TRBJ1-5; V: TRBV6-6; CDR3: CASSYRTGNQPQHF
D: TRBD1; length: 13; J: TRBJ1-2; V: TRBV2; CDR3: CATQGGQVAGYTF
D: NA; length: 20; J: TRBJ1-1; V: TRBV5-3; CDR3: CARSYDTKRGTVIMNTEAFF
D: TRBD1; length: 14; J: TRBJ2-7; V: TRBV10-3; CDR3: CAIREEQGASEQYF
D: TRBD1; length: 11; J: TRBJ1-6; V: TRBV6-1; CDR3: CASSGQGPLHF
D: NA; length: 16; J: TRBJ2-7; V: TRBV19; CDR3: CASTPGIGSSSYEQYF
D: NA; length: 14; J: TRBJ2-2; V: TRBV28; CDR3: CASSLSRGTGELFF
D: TRBD1; length: 14; J: TRBJ2-1; V: TRBV19; CDR3: CASSRTGAGNEQFF
D: TRBD1; length: 15; J: TRBJ1-2; V: TRBV7-9; CDR3: CASSFGGTGPDGYTF
D: NA; length: 14; J: TRBJ1-1; V: TRBV2; CDR3: CASSPIRLNTEAFF
D: TRBD1; length: 14; J: TRBJ2-1; V: TRBV19; CDR3: CASKSGTGSNEQFF
D: TRBD1; length: 14; J: TRBJ2-7; V: TRBV13; CDR3: CASSVRDRDYEQYF
D: TRBD1; length: 14; J: TRBJ1-5; V: TRBV7-9; CDR3: CASSPRDRGQPQHF
D: TRBD1; length: 13; J: TRBJ1-3; V: TRBV7-7; CDR3: CASSFSPGGAGYF
D: TRBD1; length: 18; J: TRBJ1-2; V: TRBV10-1; CDR3: CATAPSPGQGYFEYGYTF
D: NA; length: 14; J: TRBJ2-7; V: TRBV7-9; CDR3: CASSLNSVGGEQYF
D: TRBD1; length: 14; J: TRBJ1-2; V: TRBV30; CDR3: CAWSHGQGFLGYTF
D: NA; length: 13; J: TRBJ1-1; V: TRBV2; CDR3: CASNRQKNTEAFF
D: TRBD1; length: 15; J: TRBJ2-5; V: TRBV28; CDR3: CASSLAGTGVETQYF
D: NA; length: 16; J: TRBJ1-3; V: TRBV30; CDR3: CAWSPDGGGSGNTIYF
D: NA; length: 14; J: TRBJ2-7; V: TRBV4-1; CDR3: CASSLADYSYEQYF
D: TRBD2; length: 15; J: TRBJ2-5; V: TRBV28; CDR3: CASRESGRALKTQYF
D: NA; length: 10; J: TRBJ2-2; V: TRBV6-6; CDR3: CASAAGELFF
D: TRBD1; length: 14; J: NA; V: TRBV6-5; CDR3: CASLRGTGSYEQYF
D: NA; length: 15; J: TRBJ1-1; V: TRBV27; CDR3: CASSMKGRVSTEAFF
D: NA; length: 13; J: TRBJ2-4; V: TRBV27; CDR3: CASRPTIRNIQYF
D: TRBD2; length: 16; J: TRBJ2-1; V: TRBV5-4; CDR3: CASSQQAGGSYNEQFF
D: NA; length: 12; J: TRBJ1-2; V: TRBV10-2; CDR3: CASSESEGGYTF
D: NA; length: 15; J: TRBJ1-3; V: TRBV9; CDR3: CASTSDIHSGNTIYF
D: NA; length: 17; J: TRBJ2-2; V: TRBV12-5; CDR3: CASGLVVPLQGTGELFF
D: TRBD1; length: 16; J: TRBJ1-4; V: TRBV2; CDR3: CASRGRSGQDNEKLFF
D: TRBD2; length: 14; J: TRBJ2-3; V: TRBV7-6; CDR3: CASSSGLARDTQYF
D: TRBD1; length: 15; J: TRBJ1-2; V: TRBV5-1; CDR3: CASSLGQGDGYGYTF
D: TRBD1; length: 14; J: TRBJ1-2; V: TRBV27; CDR3: CASSLSDRATGYTF
D: TRBD1; length: 14; J: TRBJ1-5; V: TRBV5-1; CDR3: CASSIGQGGQPQHF
D: TRBD2; length: 15; J: TRBJ2-1; V: TRBV28; CDR3: CASTLSGSSYNEQFF